This T cell receptor beta chain was sequenced in a study of CD8+ T cells in alopecia areata. It was cDNA, reverse transcribed from extracted RNA, that served as the sequencing template. The method was immunoSEQ multiplex PCR; TCRdb's version includes in-frame clones alone and lacks a portion of them. The sample contains around 250,000 clones, approximately 61% of which appear only once. Trimming removed 4 bases at V and 5 bases at J, with 14 bases between. Germline lookup yields CDR1 GTSNPN and CDR2 SVGIG (reference sequence). CDR3 length equals 14 residues. The specimen was CD4+ T cells sorted from blood, collected at week 0. The receptor was derived from a human donor with alopecia areata. This chain connects TRBV30 to TRBJ2-2; TRBD1 might be the D (6 bases). The CDR3 DNA sequence: TGTGCCTGGATTGGGACAATATTAACCGGGGAGCTGTTTTTT. It yields the protein CAWIGTILTGELFF. The complete variable domain, with remaining parts taken from reference TRBV30 and TRBJ2-2, reads SQTIHQWPATLVQPVGSPLSLECTVEGTSNPNLYWYRQAAGRGLQLLFYSVGIGQISSEVPQNLSASRPQDRQFILSSKKLLLSDSGFYLCAWIGTILTGELFFGEGSRLTVL.